This T cell receptor beta chain was retrieved from a study of identical twins. Study results and caveats: Models, which agreed with sharing between unrelated individuals, nonetheless underestimated the out-of-frame TCR alpha sharing seen in monozygotic twins.

Trimming removed 2 bases from V and 3 bases from J, with 15 bases in between. The CDR3 contains 15 residues. The germline V gene has CDR1 SGHRS and CDR2 YFSETQ. On this clonotype itself: What it binds is unknown.

TCRdb recomputed calls from the 5' RACE reads with MiXCR, one row per CDR3 protein. The top ten hold roughly 2.8% of the sample, which has approximately 500,000 distinct CDR3 sequences, 20% to 25% seen once. These data are also associated with another study on T cells expressing NK-cell markers. That study reports: Several experiments employed an anti-gamma-delta TCR antibody to confine sorting to alpha-beta TCR T cells. For about 6 donors, the dominant NKG2C+ clonotypes made up about 1.0-7.5% of their CD8+ T cells. Dominance of the CD3+CD56-NKG2C+ fraction by these clonotypes also held in a handful of donors.

This clonotype originated in a woman under 30 in good health. The specimen was CD4+ T cells sorted from blood. This sequence joins TRBV5-1 and TRBJ2-7, with D possibly being TRBD1 (6 bases). The CDR3 sequence is CASSLGQRSCYEQYF. Written as DNA, the CDR3 is TGCGCCAGCAGCTTAGGACAGCGGAGCTGCTACGAGCAGTACTTC.